Listed below are T cell receptor beta chains from one sample, sequenced in a study of cytomegalovirus exposure and HLA in healthy donors. TCRdb's copy holds only in-frame clones and misses some; the assay was immunoSEQ multiplex PCR. The sample yields 150,000 to 200,000 clones, 85% seen once. The sequencing sample was made of PBMCs. These receptors were taken from a man younger than 30 in good health and CMV-seropositive. Each CDR3 is given with its conserved first and last residue. Fields, in order: CDR3 length, clone size, D gene, J gene, V gene, CDR3 protein, CDR3 DNA. A D gene is named only where the DNA matches it firmly. Expanded clones are given a class, and other clones once, few, many or no size at all.

CDR3 length: 17; clone size: .; D gene: TRBD2; J gene: TRBJ2-1; V gene: TRBV9; CDR3 protein: CASSVFSGRSAYNEQFF; CDR3 DNA: TGTGCCAGCAGCGTATTTAGCGGGAGAAGTGCCTACAATGAGCAGTTCTTC
CDR3 length: 14; clone size: .; D gene: .; J gene: TRBJ2-7; V gene: TRBV6-5; CDR3 protein: CASSYGGPSYEQYF; CDR3 DNA: TGTGCCAGCAGTTACGGAGGTCCCTCCTACGAGCAGTACTTC
CDR3 length: 11; clone size: .; D gene: TRBD2; J gene: TRBJ2-1; V gene: TRBV28; CDR3 protein: CASRSGSRQFF; CDR3 DNA: TGTGCCAGCAGAAGCGGGAGTCGTCAGTTCTTC
CDR3 length: 14; clone size: .; D gene: TRBD1; J gene: TRBJ1-4; V gene: TRBV7-9; CDR3 protein: CASSLSQGAEKLFF; CDR3 DNA: TGTGCCAGCAGCTTATCCCAGGGGGCGGAAAAACTGTTTTTT
CDR3 length: 15; clone size: .; D gene: TRBD1; J gene: TRBJ2-7; V gene: TRBV28; CDR3 protein: CASSGPGQGSYEQYF; CDR3 DNA: TGTGCCAGCAGCGGTCCGGGACAGGGGTCCTACGAGCAGTACTTC
CDR3 length: 16; clone size: .; D gene: TRBD2; J gene: TRBJ2-1; V gene: TRBV7-3; CDR3 protein: CASSKSGASSYNEQFF; CDR3 DNA: TGTGCCAGCAGCAAAAGCGGGGCCAGCTCCTACAATGAGCAGTTCTTC
CDR3 length: 13; clone size: .; D gene: .; J gene: TRBJ2-2; V gene: TRBV7-8; CDR3 protein: CASRYRAAGELFF; CDR3 DNA: TGTGCCTCACGATACAGGGCCGCCGGGGAGCTGTTTTTT
CDR3 length: 14; clone size: .; D gene: .; J gene: TRBJ1-1; V gene: TRBV6-5; CDR3 protein: CASSPGDRTGQAFF; CDR3 DNA: TGTGCCAGCAGCCCCGGGGATCGGACCGGACAGGCTTTCTTT
CDR3 length: 13; clone size: .; D gene: .; J gene: TRBJ1-5; V gene: TRBV27; CDR3 protein: CASSIRGGQPQHF; CDR3 DNA: TGTGCCAGCAGTATCAGGGGCGGTCAGCCCCAGCATTTT
CDR3 length: 15; clone size: .; D gene: .; J gene: TRBJ1-1; V gene: TRBV27; CDR3 protein: CASSKGMGRRPEAFF; CDR3 DNA: TGTGCCAGCAGCAAAGGGATGGGGAGGCGGCCTGAAGCTTTCTTT
CDR3 length: 13; clone size: .; D gene: .; J gene: TRBJ2-7; V gene: TRBV7-2; CDR3 protein: CASSHPPPYEQYF; CDR3 DNA: TGTGCCAGCAGCCATCCCCCCCCCTACGAGCAGTACTTC
CDR3 length: 15; clone size: few; D gene: TRBD1; J gene: TRBJ2-7; V gene: TRBV15; CDR3 protein: CATSRSRDRGNEQYF; CDR3 DNA: TGTGCCACCAGCAGGTCGCGGGACAGGGGTAACGAGCAGTACTTC
CDR3 length: 12; clone size: .; D gene: .; J gene: TRBJ1-1; V gene: TRBV5-4; CDR3 protein: CASSLEGREAFF; CDR3 DNA: TGTGCCAGCAGCTTGGAGGGGCGAGAAGCTTTCTTT
CDR3 length: 15; clone size: .; D gene: TRBD2; J gene: TRBJ2-1; V gene: TRBV6-1; CDR3 protein: CASSPQSGTSSEQFF; CDR3 DNA: TGTGCCAGCAGTCCCCAAAGCGGGACGAGTTCTGAGCAGTTCTTC
CDR3 length: 14; clone size: .; D gene: .; J gene: TRBJ1-6; V gene: TRBV6-1; CDR3 protein: CASKAVANNSPLHF; CDR3 DNA: TGTGCCAGCAAGGCGGTTGCTAATAATTCACCCCTCCACTTT
CDR3 length: 14; clone size: .; D gene: .; J gene: TRBJ1-3; V gene: TRBV19; CDR3 protein: CASRSGSSGNTIYF; CDR3 DNA: TGTGCCAGTAGGTCGGGGTCCTCTGGAAACACCATATATTTT
CDR3 length: 14; clone size: .; D gene: TRBD2; J gene: TRBJ2-1; V gene: TRBV10-1; CDR3 protein: CASSFSGVYNEQFF; CDR3 DNA: TGCGCCAGCAGTTTTAGCGGGGTCTACAATGAGCAGTTCTTC
CDR3 length: 14; clone size: .; D gene: .; J gene: TRBJ2-7; V gene: TRBV19; CDR3 protein: CASSDTRHAYEQYF; CDR3 DNA: TGTGCCAGTAGCGACACCCGTCATGCCTACGAGCAGTACTTC
CDR3 length: 16; clone size: .; D gene: TRBD2; J gene: TRBJ2-3; V gene: TRBV7-3; CDR3 protein: CASSFLAGGRADTQYF; CDR3 DNA: TGTGCCAGCAGCTTCCTAGCGGGAGGTAGGGCAGATACGCAGTATTTT
CDR3 length: 15; clone size: .; D gene: .; J gene: TRBJ1-4; V gene: TRBV9; CDR3 protein: CASSEQGRPNEKLFF; CDR3 DNA: TGTGCCAGCAGCGAACAGGGTAGGCCTAATGAAAAACTGTTTTTT
CDR3 length: 14; clone size: .; D gene: .; J gene: TRBJ1-3; V gene: TRBV7-9; CDR3 protein: CASSLISSGNTIYF; CDR3 DNA: TGTGCCAGCAGCTTGATCAGCTCTGGAAACACCATATATTTT
CDR3 length: 15; clone size: .; D gene: .; J gene: TRBJ1-1; V gene: TRBV6-5; CDR3 protein: CASSYSGTVNTEAFF; CDR3 DNA: TGTGCCAGCAGTTACTCCGGAACAGTGAACACTGAAGCTTTCTTT
CDR3 length: 16; clone size: .; D gene: TRBD2; J gene: TRBJ2-1; V gene: TRBV11-2; CDR3 protein: CASSPLTSGRGHEQFF; CDR3 DNA: TGTGCCAGCAGTCCCCTGACTAGCGGGAGAGGCCATGAGCAGTTCTTC
CDR3 length: 14; clone size: once; D gene: TRBD1; J gene: TRBJ1-1; V gene: TRBV5-1; CDR3 protein: CASSLLGQDKQAFF; CDR3 DNA: TGCGCCAGCAGCTTGCTGGGACAGGATAAACAGGCTTTCTTT
CDR3 length: 14; clone size: .; D gene: TRBD1; J gene: TRBJ1-2; V gene: TRBV5-1; CDR3 protein: CASSPGRGLDGYTF; CDR3 DNA: TGCGCCAGCAGCCCCGGGAGGGGGCTGGATGGCTACACCTTC
CDR3 length: 14; clone size: .; D gene: TRBD1; J gene: TRBJ1-1; V gene: TRBV28; CDR3 protein: CASSLGTGLTEAFF; CDR3 DNA: TGTGCCAGCAGCCTAGGGACAGGGCTTACTGAAGCTTTCTTT
CDR3 length: 14; clone size: .; D gene: TRBD1; J gene: TRBJ1-2; V gene: TRBV6-1; CDR3 protein: CASSGRGANYGYTF; CDR3 DNA: TGTGCCAGCAGCGGCAGGGGGGCCAACTATGGCTACACCTTC
CDR3 length: 11; clone size: .; D gene: .; J gene: TRBJ2-7; V gene: TRBV11-3; CDR3 protein: CASSLSTEEYF; CDR3 DNA: TGTGCCAGCAGCTTGTCGACGGAGGAGTACTTC
CDR3 length: 16; clone size: .; D gene: TRBD1; J gene: TRBJ2-2; V gene: TRBV11-3; CDR3 protein: CASSPTRGQTTGELFF; CDR3 DNA: TGTGCCAGCAGCCCTACGAGGGGACAGACCACCGGGGAGCTGTTTTTT
CDR3 length: 18; clone size: .; D gene: TRBD2; J gene: TRBJ2-1; V gene: TRBV27; CDR3 protein: CASSSLPRTSGPYNEQFF; CDR3 DNA: TGTGCCAGCAGTTCCTTACCCCGGACTAGCGGACCCTACAATGAGCAGTTCTTC